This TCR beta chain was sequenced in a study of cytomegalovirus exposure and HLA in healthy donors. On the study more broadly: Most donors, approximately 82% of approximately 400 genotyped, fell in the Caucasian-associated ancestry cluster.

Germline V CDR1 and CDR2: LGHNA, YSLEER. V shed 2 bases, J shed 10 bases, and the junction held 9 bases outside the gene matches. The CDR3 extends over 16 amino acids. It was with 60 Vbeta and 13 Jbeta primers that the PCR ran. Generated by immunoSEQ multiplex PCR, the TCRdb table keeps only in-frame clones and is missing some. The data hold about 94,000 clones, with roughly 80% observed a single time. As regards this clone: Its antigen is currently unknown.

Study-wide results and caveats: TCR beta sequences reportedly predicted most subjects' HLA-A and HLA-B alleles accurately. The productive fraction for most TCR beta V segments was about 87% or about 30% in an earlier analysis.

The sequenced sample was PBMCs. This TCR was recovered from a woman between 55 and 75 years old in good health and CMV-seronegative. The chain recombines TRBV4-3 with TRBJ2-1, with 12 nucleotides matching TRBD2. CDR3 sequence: CASSQFSRLAGVEQFF. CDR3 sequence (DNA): TGCGCCAGCAGCCAATTTAGTCGACTAGCGGGGGTCGAGCAGTTCTTC.